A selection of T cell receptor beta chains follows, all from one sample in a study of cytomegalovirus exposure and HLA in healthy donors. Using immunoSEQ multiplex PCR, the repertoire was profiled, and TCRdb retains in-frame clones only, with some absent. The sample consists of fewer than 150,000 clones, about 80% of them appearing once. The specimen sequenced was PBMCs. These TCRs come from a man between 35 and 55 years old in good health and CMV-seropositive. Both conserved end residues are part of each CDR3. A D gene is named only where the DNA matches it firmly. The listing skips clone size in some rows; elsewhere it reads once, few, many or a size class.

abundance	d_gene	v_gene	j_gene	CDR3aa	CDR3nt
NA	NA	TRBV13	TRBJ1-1	CASSSLSNTEAFF	TGTGCCAGCAGCTCATTATCTAATACTGAAGCTTTCTTT
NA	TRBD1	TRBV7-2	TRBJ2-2	CASSPQQGYTGELFF	TGTGCCAGCAGCCCACAACAGGGGTACACCGGGGAGCTGTTTTTT
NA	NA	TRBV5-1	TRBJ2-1	CASSLQGGVYNEQFF	TGCGCCAGCAGCTTGCAGGGGGGCGTATACAATGAGCAGTTCTTC
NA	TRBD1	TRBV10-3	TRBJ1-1	CAISELGQGVGEAFF	TGTGCCATCAGTGAGTTGGGACAGGGGGTTGGGGAAGCTTTCTTT
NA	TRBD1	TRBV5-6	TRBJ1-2	CASSHRDRVKGYTF	TGTGCCAGCAGCCACCGGGACAGGGTGAAGGGCTACACCTTC
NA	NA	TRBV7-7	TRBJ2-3	CASAVGGSTDTQYF	TGTGCCAGCGCTGTGGGCGGGAGCACAGATACGCAGTATTTT
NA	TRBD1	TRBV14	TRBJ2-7	CASSQGDRVMGDEQYF	TGTGCCAGCAGCCAAGGAGACAGGGTAATGGGTGACGAGCAGTACTTC
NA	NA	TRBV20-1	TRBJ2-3	CSALLSDTQYF	TGCAGTGCACTCCTGTCGGATACGCAGTATTTT
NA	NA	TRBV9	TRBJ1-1	CASSVGRGRDTEAFF	TGTGCCAGCAGCGTCGGAAGGGGGAGGGACACTGAAGCTTTCTTT
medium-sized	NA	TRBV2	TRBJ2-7	CASSEVGLSYEQYF	TGTGCCAGCAGTGAAGTGGGACTTTCCTACGAGCAGTACTTC
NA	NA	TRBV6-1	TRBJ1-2	CASPGGYGYTF	TGTGCCAGCCCCGGGGGGTATGGCTACACCTTC